Presented here are 31 T cell receptor beta chains from one specimen sequenced in a study of PD-L1 blockade in urothelial cancer (dated by TCRdb to about 2017). Library preparation used the immunoSEQ multiplex PCR assay. The immuneACCESS repertoire file appears here via TCRdb, limited to in-frame rearrangements. These files lack a portion of the clones; in checked studies, under half of the deficit traces to unresolved V genes, and the cause of the others is not known. For this sample there are some 120,000 clones; roughly 86% appear just once. The ten most abundant clones make up 2.4% of the sample. The sample's time point label, in plain terms: peripheral blood 6 weeks after treatment start. The sample here was PBMCs, taken around atezolizumab (anti-PD-L1) treatment. These receptor sequences come from a man between 50 and 59 years old with urothelial cancer.

CDR3 protein: CASTVYGGNEQFF. The CDR3 DNA reads TGTGCCAGCACCGTGTATGGCGGAAATGAGCAGTTCTTC. V and J are TRBV5-5 and TRBJ2-1; D is unresolved. Trimming cost V 6 bases and J 7 bases, with 14 bases left between them. Germline V gene lookup returns CDR1 SGHKS and CDR2 YYEKEE (reference sequence). The CDR3 runs to 13 residues.

This clone was seen a handful of times. The gene calls are TRBV5-6 and TRBJ1-3; the D gene is possibly TRBD1 (5 bases). In germline, CDR1 is SGHDT, CDR2 YYEEEE. The V end lost 4 bases, the J end lost 3 bases, and 8 bases lay between the germline ends. This CDR3 is built from 13 residues. CDR3: CASSLQGGNTIYF. The CDR3 region has the DNA TGTGCCAGCAGCCTTCAGGGTGGAAACACCATATATTTT.

This clone occurred a few times. This chain connects TRBV28 to TRBJ2-5, with TRBD2 matching over 13 bases. Germline V gene lookup returns CDR1 MDHEN and CDR2 SYDVKM. The CDR3 extends over 14 amino acids. Trimming cost V 7 bases and J 5 bases; bases outside gene matches: 4. The CDR3 is CASKGLAGRETQYF. CDR3 DNA sequence: TGTGCCAGCAAGGGACTAGCGGGACGGGAGACCCAGTACTTC.

V and J are TRBV27 and TRBJ2-5; TRBD2 matches at 7 bases. This CDR3 contains 13 residues. CDR1 is MNHEY, CDR2 SMNVEV, per germline (reference sequence). V was pared by 3 bases and J by 6 bases, with 4 bases of the junction left unmatched. CDR3 bases: TGTGCCAGCAGTTTCGGGGGAGGGAAGACCCAGTACTTC. It codes for CASSFGGGKTQYF.

The genes are TRBV6-5 and TRBJ1-1; TRBD1 agrees at 10 bases. The CDR3 totals 15 residues. After removal of 6 bases from V and 0 bases from J, the junction contained 4 bases not matched to a gene. Germline CDR1 reads MNHEY; CDR2 reads SVGAGI. This CDR3 is CASRGTGAMNTEAFF. The CDR3 bases are TGTGCCAGCAGGGGGACAGGGGCTATGAACACTGAAGCTTTCTTT.

This clone was observed a few times. The chain uses TRBV10-3 and TRBJ2-2, with D possibly TRBD2 on 5 matching bases. Trimming removed 4 bases at V and 3 bases at J, with 12 bases between. CDR3 length equals 15 residues. Germline V gives CDR1 ENHRY, CDR2 SYGVKD. The CDR3 region is CAISGLARDTGELFF. CDR3 bases: TGTGCCATCAGTGGGCTAGCTCGGGACACCGGGGAGCTGTTTTTT.

This sequence joins TRBV28 and TRBJ1-2; D may be TRBD1 (6 bases). Trimming removed 3 bases at V and 2 bases at J, with 16 bases between. This CDR3 spans 16 amino acids. CDR1 and CDR2 from the germline V gene are MDHEN and SYDVKM. In nucleotides, the CDR3 is TGTGCCAGCAGTTTTGTGGGGGGGCCTAGAAACTATGGCTACACCTTC. Protein: CASSFVGGPRNYGYTF.

The gene calls are TRBV4-1 and TRBJ2-7; no firm D call. Germline-derived CDR1 and CDR2 are MGHRA and YSYEKL. This CDR3 region has 12 residues. V was pared by 0 bases and J by 5 bases, with 5 bases between. The CDR3 DNA sequence: TGCGCCAGCAGCCAAGATTATCACGAGCAGTACTTC. Residues: CASSQDYHEQYF.

This clone has only one observation. CDR3 protein: CASSLDGGTDTQYF. CDR3 nucleotide sequence: TGTGCCAGCAGTCTCGACGGCGGGACAGATACGCAGTATTTT. This chain joins TRBV6-4 and TRBJ2-3; a possible D gene is TRBD2 (5 bases). V was cut by 5 bases and J by 3 bases, with 12 bases left in between. The CDR3 is 14 residues long. CDR1 is MRHNA and CDR2 is SNTAGT in the germline V gene.

The chain recombines TRBV5-8 with TRBJ2-7, with D possibly TRBD2 on 5 matching bases. Deletions cut 4 bases from V and 3 bases from J, with 11 bases between. The germline gives CDR1 SGHTS, CDR2 YDEGEE. The CDR3 has 13 amino acids. In DNA, the CDR3 is TGTGCCAGCAGCCTACAGAGCGGCTACGAGCAGTACTTC. It specifies CASSLQSGYEQYF. Supplemented by reference TRBV5-8 and TRBJ2-7, the full variable domain reads EAGVTQSPTHLIKTRGQQATLRCSPISGHTSVYWYQQALGLGLQFLLWYDEGEERNRGNFPPRFSGRQFPNYSSELNVNALELEDSALYLCASSLQSGYEQYFGPGTRLTVT.

Points on this clone: Other DNA sequences in this sample translate to the same CDR3. The J gene is TRBJ2-7, the V gene TRBV14; 8 bases match TRBD2. CDR1 is SGHDN, CDR2 FVKESK, per germline. With 1 base clipped from V and 0 bases from J, the junction kept 5 bases outside the gene matches. This CDR3 has 16 residues. This chain's CDR3 is CASSQAGGLSSYEQYF. CDR3 nucleotide sequence: TGTGCCAGCAGCCAAGCGGGGGGGCTCAGCTCCTACGAGCAGTACTTC.

This chain connects TRBV7-9 to TRBJ1-6, with 10 bases identical to TRBD1. This CDR3 comprises 16 residues. V shed 1 base and J 3 bases; nucleotides not matched to a gene: 0. Germline values: CDR1 SEHNR, CDR2 FQNEAQ (reference sequence). The CDR3 DNA reads TGTGCCAGCAGCTTAGGGACAGGGGGCTATAATTCACCCCTCCACTTT. This codes for CASSLGTGGYNSPLHF. Together with reference TRBV7-9 and TRBJ1-6, the CDR3 gives the full variable domain: DTGVSQNPRHKITKRGQNVTFRCDPISEHNRLYWYRQTLGQGPEFLTYFQNEAQLEKSRLLSDRFSAERPKGSFSTLEIQRTEQGDSAMYLCASSLGTGGYNSPLHFGNGTRLTVT.

The CDR3 loop is CASSLKQGTDTQYF. CDR3 bases: TGCGCCAGCAGCTTGAAACAGGGTACAGATACGCAGTATTTT. This chain joins TRBV5-1 and TRBJ2-3; TRBD1 might be the D (6 bases). The V gene lost 1 base and the J gene lost 3 bases, with 9 bases spanning the gap. Looked up from germline, CDR1 is SGHRS and CDR2 is YFSETQ. CDR3 size: 14 residues.

V and J are TRBV7-2 and TRBJ2-2, with a possible D match to TRBD1 (5 bases). CDR1 is SGHTA, CDR2 FQGNSA, per germline. The ends were cut back, 1 base at V and 4 bases at J, with 19 bases in the middle. CDR3 length: 18 residues. This CDR3 reads CASSLEVSWYRLTGELFF. The CDR3 DNA is TGTGCCAGCAGCTTAGAGGTCTCGTGGTACAGGCTCACCGGGGAGCTGTTTTTT.

The rearrangement joins TRBV15 to TRBJ1-6, with a weak D call TRBD1 (5 bases). Trimming took off 5 bases at V and 7 bases at J, with 9 bases between the two ends. Germline assignment: CDR1 LNHNV and CDR2 YYDKDF (reference sequence). This CDR3 region has 13 residues. The CDR3 sequence: CATSVRENSPLHF. CDR3 coding DNA: TGTGCCACCAGCGTCAGGGAAAATTCACCCCTCCACTTT.

The chain couples TRBV27 to TRBJ2-6, with 9 bases identical to TRBD1. The germline gives CDR1 MNHEY, CDR2 SMNVEV (reference sequence). CDR3 length: 17 amino acids. After removal of 5 bases from V and 0 bases from J, the junction contained 5 bases not matched to a gene. The CDR3 loop is CASSRDRANSGANVLTF. The CDR3 nucleotides are TGTGCCAGCAGTCGGGACAGGGCAAACTCTGGGGCCAACGTCCTGACTTTC.

This rearrangement joins TRBV28 to TRBJ2-7, with D uncertain. CDR1 is MDHEN and CDR2 is SYDVKM in the germline V gene. The CDR3 length is 14 residues. V shed 5 bases and J shed 0 bases, with 11 bases lying between them. The CDR3 reads CASSEPRSSYEQYF. CDR3 bases: TGTGCCAGCAGTGAGCCGAGGTCCTCCTACGAGCAGTACTTC.

This chain connects TRBV7-9 to TRBJ2-1; tentative D call: TRBD1 (6 bases). Trimming cost V 5 bases and J 2 bases, with 10 bases left between them. CDR3 length: 14 residues. The V gene's germline CDR1 is SEHNR and CDR2 FQNEAQ (reference sequence). The CDR3 bases are TGTGCCAGCAGCGTCGGACAGACCTACAATGAGCAGTTCTTC. It encodes CASSVGQTYNEQFF.

The J gene is TRBJ2-2, the V gene TRBV15; 8 nucleotides match TRBD1. V dropped 4 bases and J dropped 5; count of bases not matched to a gene: 6. The CDR3 contains 15 residues. CDR1 is LNHNV and CDR2 is YYDKDF in the germline V gene (reference sequence). The CDR3 bases are TGTGCCACCAGCACCCGACAGGGGAGGACCGGGGAGCTGTTTTTT. It encodes CATSTRQGRTGELFF.

The chain joins TRBV5-6 to TRBJ2-1, with TRBD2 matching over 14 bases. The germline gives CDR1 SGHDT, CDR2 YYEEEE. This CDR3 comprises 16 residues. The ends lost 3 bases at V and 3 bases at J; junction bases unmatched: 2. CDR3 residues: CASSSGLAGGYNEQFF. DNA of the CDR3: TGTGCCAGCAGCTCCGGACTAGCGGGAGGCTACAATGAGCAGTTCTTC.

The chain is built from TRBV5-4 and TRBJ2-1; a possible D gene is TRBD2 (6 bases). CDR3 size: 13 residues. The V gene lost 4 bases and the J gene lost 7 bases, with 12 bases spanning the gap. Germline values: CDR1 SGHNT, CDR2 YYREEE (reference sequence). For the CDR3, the DNA is TGTGCCAGCAGCGACCGGGAGTTGAATGAGCAGTTCTTC. Its protein is CASSDRELNEQFF.

This rearrangement joins TRBV5-6 to TRBJ2-1; unclear D gene. The CDR3 covers 13 residues. Trimming removed 4 bases from V and 5 bases from J, with 10 bases in between. Germline V gene lookup returns CDR1 SGHDT and CDR2 YYEEEE. CDR3 sequence: CASSAISDNEQFF. CDR3 nucleotide sequence: TGTGCCAGCAGCGCAATCTCGGACAATGAGCAGTTCTTC.

V and J are TRBV20-1 and TRBJ2-3, with D maybe TRBD2 (5 bases). This CDR3 has 11 residues. CDR1 is DFQATT and CDR2 is SNEGSKA in the germline V gene (reference sequence). The CDR3 nucleotides are TGCAGCGGAGTGAGGGCCCCGAGGCAGTATTTT. Protein product: CSGVRAPRQYF.

Only a few counts were recorded for this clone. V and J are TRBV14 and TRBJ2-5, with TRBD1 identical over 7 bases. Germline V gives CDR1 SGHDN, CDR2 FVKESK. V trimming: 3 bases; J trimming: 2 bases; junction bases outside the gene matches: 0. The CDR3 has 13 residues. The CDR3 region is CASSQGQQETQYF. The CDR3 region has the DNA TGTGCCAGCAGCCAGGGACAGCAAGAGACCCAGTACTTC.

The count of this clone is one. J is TRBJ2-2 and V is TRBV7-2; D perhaps matches TRBD2 (5 bases). V was cut by 2 bases and J by 0 bases, with 7 bases left in between. The CDR3 spans 15 residues. Germline CDR1 reads SGHTA; CDR2 reads FQGNSA. The CDR3 DNA sequence: TGTGCCAGCAGCTTAACGGGGACGAACACCGGGGAGCTGTTTTTT. Translation: CASSLTGTNTGELFF.

The chain combines TRBV27 with TRBJ2-1; D remains unclear. The CDR3 extends over 16 amino acids. V lost 2 bases to trimming and J lost 3 bases, with 14 bases between them. Germline CDR1 reads MNHEY; CDR2 reads SMNVEV (reference sequence). The CDR3 nucleotides are TGTGCCAGCAGTTTAATGCCCACTACCCTCTACAATGAGCAGTTCTTC. Amino acid sequence: CASSLMPTTLYNEQFF.

This clone was seen once. This chain uses TRBV11-2 with TRBJ2-1; D unresolved. Trimming removed 5 bases from V and 7 bases from J, with 9 bases in between. The CDR3 length is 12 residues. Germline CDR1 and CDR2: SGHAT and FQNNGV. In DNA, the CDR3 is TGTGCCAGCAGCCAACTGAGGAATGAGCAGTTCTTC. Residues: CASSQLRNEQFF.

This clone showed up just a few times. This chain connects TRBV18 to TRBJ2-4; D is unclear. Germline V CDR1 and CDR2: KGHSH, LQKENI. The V end lost 0 bases, the J end lost 2 bases, and 8 bases lay between the germline ends. This CDR3 has 15 amino acids. The CDR3 nucleotides are TGTGCCAGCTCACCACCGATACAGACCAAAAACATTCAGTACTTC. This codes for CASSPPIQTKNIQYF.

A word on this clone: Mismatch with germline at one junction end may stem from a read error. This sequence joins TRBV28 and TRBJ1-2; 9 nucleotides match TRBD1. The CDR3 runs to 15 residues. Germline CDR1 is MDHEN and CDR2 is SYDVKM. CDR3 DNA: TGTGCCAGCAGCTTATCCGGGACAGGGAGAGGAGGCTACACCTTC. Protein sequence: CASSLSGTGRGGYTF.

This chain connects TRBV9 to TRBJ2-1; 9 nucleotides line up with TRBD2. Germline assignment: CDR1 SGDLS and CDR2 YYNGEE. This CDR3 is built from 16 residues. V lost 4 bases to trimming and J lost 7 bases; unmatched junction nucleotides: 12. The CDR3 DNA sequence: TGTGCCAGCAGCAATCAGGGCCAACTAGCGGGTAATGAGCAGTTCTTC. The encoded protein is CASSNQGQLAGNEQFF.

This chain joins TRBV30 and TRBJ2-5; 8 bases align to TRBD2. CDR3 length: 14 residues. Germline CDR1 GTSNPN, CDR2 SVGIG (reference sequence). J lost 4 bases, V lost 0 bases, and 4 bases had no gene match. CDR3 in DNA: TGTGCCTGGAGTGTCGGGCTAGCGGGAGAGACCCAGTACTTC. Its protein product is CAWSVGLAGETQYF.